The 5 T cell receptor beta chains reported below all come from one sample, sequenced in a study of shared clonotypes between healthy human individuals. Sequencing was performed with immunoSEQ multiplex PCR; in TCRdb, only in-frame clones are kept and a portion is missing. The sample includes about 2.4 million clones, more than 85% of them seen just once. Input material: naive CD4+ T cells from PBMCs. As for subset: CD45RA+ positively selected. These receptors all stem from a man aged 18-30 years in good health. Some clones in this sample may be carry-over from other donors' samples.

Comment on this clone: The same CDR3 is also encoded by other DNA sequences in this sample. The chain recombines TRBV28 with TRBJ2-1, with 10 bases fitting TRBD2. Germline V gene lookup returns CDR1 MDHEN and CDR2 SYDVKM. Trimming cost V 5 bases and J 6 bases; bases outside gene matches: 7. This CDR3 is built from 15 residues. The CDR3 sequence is CASSLLAGGGNEQFF. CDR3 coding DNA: TGTGCCAGCAGTCTATTAGCGGGAGGAGGCAATGAGCAGTTCTTC.

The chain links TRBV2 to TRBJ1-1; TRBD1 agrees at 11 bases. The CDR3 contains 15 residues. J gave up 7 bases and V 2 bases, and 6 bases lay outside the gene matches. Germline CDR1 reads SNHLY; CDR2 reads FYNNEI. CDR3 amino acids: CASSEQGQGAGEAFF. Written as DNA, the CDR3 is TGTGCCAGCAGTGAACAAGGACAGGGGGCAGGTGAAGCTTTCTTT.

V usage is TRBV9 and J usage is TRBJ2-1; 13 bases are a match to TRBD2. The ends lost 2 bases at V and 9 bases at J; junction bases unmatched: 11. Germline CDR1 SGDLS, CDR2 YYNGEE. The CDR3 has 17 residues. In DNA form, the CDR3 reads TGTGCCAGCAGCGTCCTTCCCGGACTAGCGGGAGACGTTGAGCAGTTCTTC. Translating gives CASSVLPGLAGDVEQFF.

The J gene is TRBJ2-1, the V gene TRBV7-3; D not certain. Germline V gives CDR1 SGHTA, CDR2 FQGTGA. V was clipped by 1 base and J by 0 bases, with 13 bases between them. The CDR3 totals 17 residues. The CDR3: CASSLIPSRHSYNEQFF. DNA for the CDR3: TGTGCCAGCAGCTTAATACCGAGCAGGCACTCCTACAATGAGCAGTTCTTC. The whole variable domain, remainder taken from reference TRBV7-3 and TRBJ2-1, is GAGVSQTPSNKVTEKGKYVELRCDPISGHTALYWYRQSLGQGPEFLIYFQGTGAADDSGLPNDRFFAVRPEGSVSTLKIQRTERGDSAVYLCASSLIPSRHSYNEQFFGPGTRLTVL.

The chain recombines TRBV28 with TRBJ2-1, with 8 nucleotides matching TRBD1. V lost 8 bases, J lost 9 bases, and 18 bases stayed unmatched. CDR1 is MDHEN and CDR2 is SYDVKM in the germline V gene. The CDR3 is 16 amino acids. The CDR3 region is CASHRDRLGSRGEQFF. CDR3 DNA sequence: TGTGCCAGCCATCGGGACAGGTTAGGTTCCCGCGGTGAGCAGTTCTTC.